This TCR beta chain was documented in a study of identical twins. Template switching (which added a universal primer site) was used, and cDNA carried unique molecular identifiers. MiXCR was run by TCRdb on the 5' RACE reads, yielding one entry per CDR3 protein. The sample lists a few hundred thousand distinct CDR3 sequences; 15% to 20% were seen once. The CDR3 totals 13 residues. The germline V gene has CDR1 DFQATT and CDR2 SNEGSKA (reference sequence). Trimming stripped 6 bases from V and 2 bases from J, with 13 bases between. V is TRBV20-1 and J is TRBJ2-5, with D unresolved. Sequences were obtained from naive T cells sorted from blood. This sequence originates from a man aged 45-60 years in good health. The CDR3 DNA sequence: TGCAGTGCCCCACAAGTTGGTCAAGAGACCCAGTACTTC. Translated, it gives CSAPQVGQETQYF.